This TCR beta chain was captured by sequencing in a study of T cell responses to AZD1222 COVID-19 vaccine. The data were produced by immunoSEQ multiplex PCR, yet TCRdb's version contains in-frame clones alone and is incomplete. Here the sample spans 200,000 or so clones, more than 75% being singletons. Germline CDR1 reads MDHEN; CDR2 reads SYDVKM. V lost 3 bases, J lost 4 bases, and 6 bases stayed unmatched. The CDR3 sequence is 16 residues long. Whole-study findings and limits: Following two doses of AZD1222, Spike-specific TCR breadth and depth rose. Within unmutated variant regions lay the reported targets of nearly half of spike-specific TCRs. Just five to seven people given AZD1222 tested seropositive at baseline. Donors skewed white British and female; clonal diversity was possibly underestimated.

This clone showed up just a few times. Its antigen is unidentified. This chain links TRBV28 with TRBJ2-7; 13 bases map to TRBD2. Source: peripheral blood, taken on day 0 of MenACWY control vaccination. The TCR originated in an adult in good health. The CDR3 spells CASSFSVLAGGYEQYF. The DNA of the CDR3 is TGTGCCAGCAGTTTTTCAGTACTAGCGGGAGGGTACGAGCAGTACTTC.